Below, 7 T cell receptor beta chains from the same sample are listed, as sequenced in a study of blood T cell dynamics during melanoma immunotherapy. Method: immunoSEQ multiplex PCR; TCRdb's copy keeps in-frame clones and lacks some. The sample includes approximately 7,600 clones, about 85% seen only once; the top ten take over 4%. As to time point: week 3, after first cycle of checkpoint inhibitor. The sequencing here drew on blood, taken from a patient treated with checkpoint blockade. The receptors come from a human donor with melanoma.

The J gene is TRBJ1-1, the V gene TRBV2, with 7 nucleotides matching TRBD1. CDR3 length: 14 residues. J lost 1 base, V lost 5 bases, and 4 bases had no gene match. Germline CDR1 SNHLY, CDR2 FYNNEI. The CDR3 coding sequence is TGTGCCAGCAGTCTCCGGGACAGGAACACTGAAGCTTTCTTT. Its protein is CASSLRDRNTEAFF.

CDR3 in DNA: TGTGCCAGTAGTATTCCCATGAACACTGAAGCTTTCTTT. It specifies CASSIPMNTEAFF. The chain carries TRBV19 and TRBJ1-1, with D hard to call. Germline CDR1 is LNHDA and CDR2 is SQIVND (reference sequence). The CDR3 has 13 residues. V lost 3 bases and J lost 0, with 5 bases in between.

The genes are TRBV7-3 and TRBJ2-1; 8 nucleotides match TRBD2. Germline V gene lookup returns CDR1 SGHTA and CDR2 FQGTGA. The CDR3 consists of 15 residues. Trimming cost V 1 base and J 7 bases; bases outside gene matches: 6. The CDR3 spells CASSLKGTRGNEQFF. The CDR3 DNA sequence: TGTGCCAGCAGCTTAAAAGGGACTAGAGGAAATGAGCAGTTCTTC.

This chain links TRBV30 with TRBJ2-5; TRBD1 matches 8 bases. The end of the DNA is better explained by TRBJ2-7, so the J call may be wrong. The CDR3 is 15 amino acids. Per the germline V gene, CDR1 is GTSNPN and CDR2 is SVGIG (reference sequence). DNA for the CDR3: TGTGCCTGGAGTGTACTCGGGCAGGGGGCGGACGAGCAGTACTTC. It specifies CAWSVLGQGADEQYF.

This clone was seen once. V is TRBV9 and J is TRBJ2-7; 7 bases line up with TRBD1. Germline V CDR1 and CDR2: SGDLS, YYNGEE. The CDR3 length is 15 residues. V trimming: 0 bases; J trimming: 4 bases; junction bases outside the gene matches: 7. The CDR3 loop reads CASSVDLGGGYEQYF. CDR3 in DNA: TGTGCCAGCAGCGTAGATTTAGGGGGCGGTTACGAGCAGTACTTC.

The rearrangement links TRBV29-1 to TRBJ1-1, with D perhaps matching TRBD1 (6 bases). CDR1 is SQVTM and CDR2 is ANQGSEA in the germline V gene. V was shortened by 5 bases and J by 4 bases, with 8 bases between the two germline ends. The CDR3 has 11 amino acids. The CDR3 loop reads CSVPRGTEAFF. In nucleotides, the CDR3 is TGCAGCGTTCCCAGGGGCACTGAAGCTTTCTTT.

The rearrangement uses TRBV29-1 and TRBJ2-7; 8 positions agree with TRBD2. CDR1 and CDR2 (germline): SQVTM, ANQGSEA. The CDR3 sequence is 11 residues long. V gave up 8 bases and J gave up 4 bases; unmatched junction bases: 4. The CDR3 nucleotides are TGCAGCCCTGAGCGGGGGTACGAGCAGTACGTC. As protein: CSPERGYEQYV.